Sequencing of this T cell receptor (beta chain) was carried out in a study of T-cell memory formation after mild COVID-19. The CDR3 has 15 residues. Germline V gives CDR1 SEHNR, CDR2 FQNEAQ (reference sequence). With 5 bases clipped from V and 3 bases from J, the junction kept 8 bases outside the gene matches. TCRdb called the 5' RACE reads again in MiXCR, with one record for every CDR3 protein. The repertoire holds roughly 550,000 distinct CDR3 sequences, with roughly 20% as singletons. The chain links TRBV7-9 to TRBJ1-1; 8 positions match TRBD1. Sequencing used PBMCs or a T cell subset sorted from them (not recorded which). The sequence derives from an adult woman who had mild COVID-19 (a few samples of this study predate the infection). Cell type and time point are not known. The CDR3 spells CASSVGQGDYTEAFF. The DNA of the CDR3 is TGTGCCAGCAGCGTCGGACAGGGTGATTACACTGAAGCTTTCTTT.